This T cell receptor beta chain was retrieved from a study of human T cells and chemical hapten exposure. The time point denotes: patch test 2, 6 weeks after DPC sensitization. Treatment of the sample: therapeutic diphenylcyclopropenone sensitization with weekly scalp DPC. Per the germline V gene, CDR1 is SGHTA and CDR2 is FQGTGA. This CDR3 has 13 amino acids. The junction had 2 bases not matched to a gene; V was cut back by 5 bases and J by 4 bases. Each CDR3 protein is one row after TCRdb ran MiXCR on the RACE reads. The sample includes 80,000 to 95,000 distinct CDR3 sequences, 11% of them seen just once.

The source of this sequence is a man aged 40-55 years with alopecia areata. Some clones in this sample may be carry-over from other donors' samples. The material sequenced was whole blood, taken in connection with sensitization to the hapten diphenylcyclopropenone (DPC). The rearrangement uses TRBV7-3 and TRBJ2-3; TRBD2 matches at 8 bases. CDR3 in DNA: TGTGCCAGCAGCGCGGGGGGTGCAGATACGCAGTATTTT. It specifies CASSAGGADTQYF.